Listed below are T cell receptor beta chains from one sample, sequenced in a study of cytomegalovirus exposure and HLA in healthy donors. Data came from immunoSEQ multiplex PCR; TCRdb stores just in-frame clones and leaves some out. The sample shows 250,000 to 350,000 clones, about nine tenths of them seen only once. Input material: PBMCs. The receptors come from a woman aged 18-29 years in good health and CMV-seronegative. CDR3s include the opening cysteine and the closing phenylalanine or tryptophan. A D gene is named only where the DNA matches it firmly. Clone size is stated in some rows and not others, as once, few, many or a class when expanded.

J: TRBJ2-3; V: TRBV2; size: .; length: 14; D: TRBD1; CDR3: CASSGTGVPDTQYF; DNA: TGTGCCAGCAGCGGGACAGGCGTCCCAGATACGCAGTATTTT
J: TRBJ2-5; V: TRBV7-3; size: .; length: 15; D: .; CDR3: CASSPGTANQETQYF; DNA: TGTGCCAGCAGCCCCGGGACTGCGAACCAAGAGACCCAGTACTTC
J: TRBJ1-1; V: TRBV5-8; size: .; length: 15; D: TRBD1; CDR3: CASSLGRQGKTEAFF; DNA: TGTGCCAGCAGCTTGGGGAGACAGGGGAAGACTGAAGCTTTCTTT
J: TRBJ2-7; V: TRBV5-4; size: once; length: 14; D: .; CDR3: CASSFDRMGYEQYF; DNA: TGTGCCAGCAGCTTCGACAGGATGGGTTACGAGCAGTACTTC
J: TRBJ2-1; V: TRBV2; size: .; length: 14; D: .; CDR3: CASIWPSGYNEQFF; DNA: TGTGCCAGCATTTGGCCTAGTGGCTACAATGAGCAGTTCTTC
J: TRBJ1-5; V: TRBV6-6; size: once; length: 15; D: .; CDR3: CASSYSFGANQPQHF; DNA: TGTGCCAGCAGTTACTCCTTTGGGGCAAATCAGCCCCAGCATTTT
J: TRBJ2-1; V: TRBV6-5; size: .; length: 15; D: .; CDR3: CASSSSGGSYNEQFF; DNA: .
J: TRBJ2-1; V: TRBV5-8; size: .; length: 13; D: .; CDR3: CASTPSRYNEQFF; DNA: TGTGCCAGCACTCCGAGCCGATACAATGAGCAGTTCTTC
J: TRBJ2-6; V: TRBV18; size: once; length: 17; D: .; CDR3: CASSQALTGTGANVLTF; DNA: TGTGCCAGCTCACAAGCCCTTACAGGGACTGGGGCCAACGTCCTGACTTTC
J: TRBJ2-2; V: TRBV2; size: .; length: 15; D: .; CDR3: CASRALAENTGELFF; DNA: TGTGCCAGCAGGGCATTAGCGGAGAACACCGGGGAGCTGTTTTTT
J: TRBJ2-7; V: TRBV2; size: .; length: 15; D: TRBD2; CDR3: CASSATSGRAGEQYF; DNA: TGTGCCAGCAGTGCTACTAGCGGGAGAGCGGGCGAGCAGTACTTC
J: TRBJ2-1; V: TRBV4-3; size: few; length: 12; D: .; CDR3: CASSQGENEQFF; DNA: TGCGCCAGCAGCCAAGGAGAGAATGAGCAGTTCTTC
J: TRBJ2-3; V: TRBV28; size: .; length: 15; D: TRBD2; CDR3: CASSSRTSGTDTQYF; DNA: TGTGCCAGCAGTTCCCGGACTAGCGGCACAGATACGCAGTATTTT
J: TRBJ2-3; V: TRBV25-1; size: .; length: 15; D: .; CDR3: CASSESRLMEDTQYF; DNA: TGTGCCAGCAGTGAATCGAGACTAATGGAAGATACGCAGTATTTT
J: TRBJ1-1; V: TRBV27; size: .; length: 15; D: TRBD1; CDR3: CASSPPTGLNTEAFF; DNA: TGTGCCAGCAGCCCGCCGACAGGGCTTAACACTGAAGCTTTCTTT
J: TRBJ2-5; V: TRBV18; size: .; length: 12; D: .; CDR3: CASSQGMETQYF; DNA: TGTGCCAGCTCACAGGGGATGGAGACCCAGTACTTC
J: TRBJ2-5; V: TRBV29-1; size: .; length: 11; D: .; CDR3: CSGRWQETQYF; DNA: TGCAGCGGTCGGTGGCAAGAGACCCAGTACTTC
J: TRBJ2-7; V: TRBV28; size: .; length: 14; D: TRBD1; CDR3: CASHGTGGIHEQYF; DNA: TGTGCCAGCCACGGGACAGGGGGTATCCACGAGCAGTACTTC
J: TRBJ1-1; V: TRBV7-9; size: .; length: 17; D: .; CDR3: CASSTLTGTTSNTEAFF; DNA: TGTGCCAGCAGCACCCTGACAGGAACAACTTCGAACACTGAAGCTTTCTTT
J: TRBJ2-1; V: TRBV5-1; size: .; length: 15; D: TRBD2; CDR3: CASSLLPSGYNEQFF; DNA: TGCGCCAGCAGCTTGCTTCCTAGCGGTTACAATGAGCAGTTCTTC
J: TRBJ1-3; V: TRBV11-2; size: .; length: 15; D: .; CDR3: CASSLMSSSGNTIYF; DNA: TGTGCCAGCAGCTTAATGTCTTCCTCTGGAAACACCATATATTTT